One sample yielded the 10 T cell receptor beta chains listed below, sequenced in a study of long-term antiretroviral therapy in people with HIV. Sequencing used immunoSEQ v3.0 at survey level. Profiled with immunoSEQ multiplex PCR; TCRdb holds only in-frame clones, not every one. Of 32,000 or so clones in the sample, approximately 85% were seen once. The material sequenced was unsorted PBMCs, taken about 3.5 years after starting antiretroviral therapy. All receptors come from a man between 18 and 35 years old with HIV.

Relative to its sample, this clone is medium-sized. The V call is TRBV28, the J call TRBJ2-6; D unclear. The CDR3 length is 15 residues. V was shortened by 2 bases and J by 4 bases, with 9 bases between the two germline ends. From germline, CDR1 is MDHEN and CDR2 SYDVKM. The CDR3 loop is CASSLMGDGANVLTF. For the CDR3, the DNA is TGTGCCAGCAGTTTAATGGGCGACGGGGCCAACGTCCTGACTTTC. Variable domain in full (rest from reference TRBV28 and TRBJ2-6): DVKVTQSSRYLVKRTGEKVFLECVQDMDHENMFWYRQDPGLGLRLIYFSYDVKMKEKGDIPEGYSVSREKKERFSLILESASTNQTSMYLCASSLMGDGANVLTFGAGSRLTVL.

The V gene is TRBV9, the J gene TRBJ1-3; D possibly corresponds to TRBD1 (5 bases). From germline, CDR1 is SGDLS and CDR2 YYNGEE. Trimming shortened V by 0 bases and J by 4 bases, and 11 bases separated the two germline ends. The CDR3 is 15 residues long. The CDR3 DNA follows: TGTGCCAGCAGCGTAGGACCAGGGTTGGGAAACACCATATATTTT. Protein sequence: CASSVGPGLGNTIYF.

In this sample, this clone turned up once. V gene TRBV6-5 combines with J gene TRBJ2-4; 7 bases are a match to TRBD1. V shed 6 bases, J shed 3 bases, and the junction held 5 bases outside the gene matches. CDR3 length: 14 amino acids. Germline V gene data show CDR1 as MNHEY and CDR2 as SVGAGI. For the CDR3, the DNA is TGTGCCAGCAGCCCGCCAGGGGGCAAAAACATTCAGTACTTC. The encoded protein is CASSPPGGKNIQYF.

The chain combines TRBV4-1 with TRBJ1-2; D is unresolved. Germline-derived CDR1 and CDR2 are MGHRA and YSYEKL. V gave up 0 bases and J gave up 0 bases, with 11 bases separating them. This CDR3 has 16 residues. CDR3 protein: CASSQDLLRPNYGYTF. CDR3 DNA: TGCGCCAGCAGCCAAGATCTGCTGCGCCCTAACTATGGCTACACCTTC.

This rearrangement joins TRBV5-4 to TRBJ2-7; D might be TRBD2 (6 bases). V gave up 1 base and J gave up 7 bases, with 12 bases separating them. The germline V gene encodes CDR1 SGHNT and CDR2 YYREEE (reference sequence). There are 13 residues in the CDR3. The CDR3 sequence is CASSLPGGREQYF. The CDR3 DNA follows: TGTGCCAGCAGCTTGCCAGGAGGGCGGGAGCAGTACTTC.

This chain joins TRBV6-5 and TRBJ1-2, with unresolved D. The germline V gene has CDR1 MNHEY and CDR2 SVGAGI. Deletions cut 2 bases from V and 4 bases from J, with 8 bases between. The CDR3 has 13 residues. CDR3 nucleotide sequence: TGTGCCAGCAGTTACGGGGTGGGCTATGGCTACACCTTC. It yields the protein CASSYGVGYGYTF.

The gene calls are TRBV6-1 and TRBJ1-1; 8 bases agree with TRBD1. With 6 bases clipped from V and 1 base from J, the junction kept 1 base outside the gene matches. Germline V gives CDR1 MNHNS, CDR2 SASEGT. The CDR3 runs 13 residues. The CDR3 DNA follows: TGTGCCAGCAGGGGACAGGCGAACACTGAAGCTTTCTTT. This translates into CASRGQANTEAFF.

The chain couples TRBV7-2 to TRBJ1-1; weak D call: TRBD1 (5 bases). V lost 1 base and J 0 bases, leaving 9 bases between the germline ends. The CDR3 spans 15 residues. Looked up from germline, CDR1 is SGHTA and CDR2 is FQGNSA. CDR3 DNA sequence: TGTGCCAGCAGCTTAGTAGTCAGGGTGAACACTGAAGCTTTCTTT. Protein: CASSLVVRVNTEAFF.

This clone was recorded a few times. V is TRBV7-2 and J is TRBJ2-7; D unclear. Looked up from germline, CDR1 is SGHTA and CDR2 is FQGNSA. Trimming left V 4 bases short and J 2 bases short, with 9 bases between. CDR3 length equals 13 residues. CDR3 sequence: CASSSAPAYEQYF. For the CDR3, the DNA is TGTGCCAGCAGCTCGGCCCCCGCCTACGAGCAGTACTTC.

This clone was observed a handful of times. V gene TRBV5-4 combines with J gene TRBJ2-7; perhaps TRBD2 as D (5 bases). Trimming stripped 3 bases from V and 6 bases from J, with 10 bases between. Germline V lookup: CDR1 SGHNT, CDR2 YYREEE (reference sequence). This CDR3 has 12 amino acids. The chain's CDR3 is CASSSTTGEQYF. The CDR3 DNA follows: TGTGCCAGCAGCTCGACTACTGGCGAGCAGTACTTC.